Listed below are T cell receptor beta chains from one sample, sequenced in a study of CD8 T cells in ankylosing spondylitis. TCRdb ran MiXCR on the 5' RACE reads and lists one entry per CDR3 protein. The table shows a few hundred thousand distinct CDR3 sequences, with 8% occurring only once. Sequencing was performed on blood, either unsorted or a sorted T cell fraction (not recorded which). These receptors originate from a male donor with ankylosing spondylitis. The conserved cysteine and the conserved F or W are not part of the CDR3 here. Each record gives: J gene, V gene, CDR3 protein.

J: TRBJ2-1
V: TRBV24-1
CDR3: ATSGPSGSTYNEQF

J: TRBJ2-1
V: TRBV12-5
CDR3: ASGVGDRMREQF

J: TRBJ2-1
V: TRBV3-1
CDR3: ASSFNQGAVGNEQF

J: TRBJ2-1
V: TRBV6-1
CDR3: ASIGGAGYNEQF

J: TRBJ2-1
V: TRBV5-1
CDR3: ASSLELAGAYNEQF

J: TRBJ2-7
V: TRBV27
CDR3: ASSLTTGEQY

J: TRBJ2-3
V: TRBV12-3/TRBV12-4
CDR3: ASSLSVRGRPFTDTQY

J: TRBJ1-6
V: TRBV20-1
CDR3: SAIPGTGVAYNSPLH

J: TRBJ1-1
V: TRBV7-3
CDR3: ASSLDPDVNTEAF

J: TRBJ2-5
V: TRBV19
CDR3: ASSILNRAETQY

J: TRBJ1-1
V: TRBV12-3/TRBV12-4
CDR3: ASNRQGRTEAF

J: TRBJ2-5
V: TRBV19
CDR3: ASSKARETQY

J: TRBJ1-5
V: TRBV29-1
CDR3: SVGDEGGGNQPQH

J: TRBJ2-5
V: TRBV19
CDR3: ASSMGARLGETQY

J: TRBJ2-1
V: TRBV29-1
CDR3: SASKRGSSYNEQF

J: TRBJ1-2
V: TRBV11-3
CDR3: ASSSARDSHYGYT

J: TRBJ2-2
V: TRBV7-6
CDR3: ASSRVRGENTGELF

J: TRBJ2-3
V: TRBV5-6
CDR3: ASSGEVSLASTDTQY

J: TRBJ2-7
V: TRBV6-5
CDR3: ASSYGTVFSYEQY

J: TRBJ2-1
V: TRBV12-3/TRBV12-4
CDR3: ASRPSAQQF

J: TRBJ2-1
V: TRBV15
CDR3: ATTLSGGIDNEQF

J: TRBJ2-7
V: TRBV5-5
CDR3: ASSLRLAGIYEQY

J: TRBJ2-7
V: TRBV5-1
CDR3: ASSSRDLRYEQY

J: TRBJ2-7
V: TRBV11-2
CDR3: ASSLGTGGPAYEQY

J: TRBJ2-7
V: TRBV27
CDR3: ASSSRGTVYEQY

J: TRBJ1-1
V: TRBV4-1
CDR3: ASSPFLMNTEAF

J: TRBJ1-1
V: TRBV7-2
CDR3: ASSLEGISEAF

J: TRBJ1-2
V: TRBV24-1
CDR3: ATSDSGAGSTYGYT

J: TRBJ2-2
V: TRBV15
CDR3: ATSRDSPGYTGELF

J: TRBJ2-7
V: TRBV28
CDR3: ASSWEWGEQY

J: TRBJ2-6
V: TRBV12-3/TRBV12-4
CDR3: ASSGTGVPSGANVLT

J: TRBJ2-5
V: TRBV7-2
CDR3: ASSLGWGGETQY

J: TRBJ1-4
V: TRBV24-1
CDR3: ATSDPGTVNEKLF

J: TRBJ1-1
V: TRBV7-9
CDR3: ASSLEATTEAF

J: TRBJ2-7
V: TRBV30
CDR3: AADGAYEQY

J: TRBJ2-1
V: TRBV10-3
CDR3: AISDGTGQFHEQF

J: TRBJ2-2
V: TRBV12-3/TRBV12-4
CDR3: ASSPRTGELF

J: TRBJ1-2
V: TRBV29-1
CDR3: SVHNNYGYT

J: TRBJ2-2
V: TRBV7-8
CDR3: ASSLGRQREGRTGELF

J: TRBJ1-2
V: TRBV12-3/TRBV12-4
CDR3: ASSLLPAGVRGYT